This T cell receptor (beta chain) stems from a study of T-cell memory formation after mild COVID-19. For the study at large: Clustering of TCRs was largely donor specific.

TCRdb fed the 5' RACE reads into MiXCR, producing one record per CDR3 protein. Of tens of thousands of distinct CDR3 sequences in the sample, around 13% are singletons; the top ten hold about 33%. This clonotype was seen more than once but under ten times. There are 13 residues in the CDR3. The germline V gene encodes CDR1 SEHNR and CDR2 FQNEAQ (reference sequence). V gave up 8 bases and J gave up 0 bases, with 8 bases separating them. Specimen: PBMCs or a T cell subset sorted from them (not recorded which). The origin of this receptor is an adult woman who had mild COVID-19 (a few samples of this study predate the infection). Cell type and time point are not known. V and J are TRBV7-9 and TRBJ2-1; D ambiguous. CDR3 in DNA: TGTGCCAGCGCGAACTCCTCCTACAATGAGCAGTTCTTC. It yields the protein CASANSSYNEQFF.